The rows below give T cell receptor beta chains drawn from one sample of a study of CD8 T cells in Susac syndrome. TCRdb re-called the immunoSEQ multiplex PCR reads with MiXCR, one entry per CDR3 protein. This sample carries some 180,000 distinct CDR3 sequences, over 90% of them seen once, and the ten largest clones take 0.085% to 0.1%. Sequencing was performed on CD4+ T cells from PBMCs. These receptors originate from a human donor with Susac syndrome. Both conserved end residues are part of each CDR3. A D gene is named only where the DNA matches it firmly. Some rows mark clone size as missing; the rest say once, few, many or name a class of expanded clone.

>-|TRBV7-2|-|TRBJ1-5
TGTGCCAGCAGCTTATTCAGGGAACAGCCCCAGCATTTT
CASSLFREQPQHF
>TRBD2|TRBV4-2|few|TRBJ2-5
TGTGCCAGCAGCCAAGGGTCCAGCGGGGATCGAGAGACCCAGTACTTC
CASSQGSSGDRETQYF
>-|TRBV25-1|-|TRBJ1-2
TGTGCCAGCAGTGAATCGGGGGAAGCTGATGGCTACACCTTC
CASSESGEADGYTF
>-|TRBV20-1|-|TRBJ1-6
TGCAGTGCTAGATCAAACCGACAGAATTCACCCCTCCACTTT
CSARSNRQNSPLHF
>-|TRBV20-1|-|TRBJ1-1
TGCAGTGCTAGGGTATTCGGGGTGAACACTGAAGCTTTCTTT
CSARVFGVNTEAFF
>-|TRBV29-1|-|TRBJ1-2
TGCAGCGTTACTACTACCGGGACGCCCGTTGGCTACACCTTC
CSVTTTGTPVGYTF
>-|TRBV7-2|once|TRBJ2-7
TGTGCCAGCAGCTTAGATACAGGCAGCTATTCCTACGAGCAGTACTTC
CASSLDTGSYSYEQYF
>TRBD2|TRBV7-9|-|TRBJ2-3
TGTGCCAGCAGCTCCGACTGGACTAGCGGCACAGATACGCAGTATTTT
CASSSDWTSGTDTQYF
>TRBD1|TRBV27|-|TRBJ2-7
TGTGCCAGCAGTCCCCACCCCGGGACAGCCAGGGGGTTCTCCTACGAGCAGTACTTC
CASSPHPGTARGFSYEQYF
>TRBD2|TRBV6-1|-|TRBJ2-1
TGTGCCAGCAGTCCCGGACTAGCGGGAGCTGAGCAGTTCTTC
CASSPGLAGAEQFF
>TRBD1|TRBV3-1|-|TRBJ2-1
TGTGCCAGCAGCCGACCATTGGACAGGTACTTCCACAATGAGCAGTTCTTC
CASSRPLDRYFHNEQFF
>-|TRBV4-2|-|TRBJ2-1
TGTGCCAGCGGGGAATCCGCCCCCGGGGAGCAGTTCTTC
CASGESAPGEQFF
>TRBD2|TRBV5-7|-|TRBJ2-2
TGTGCCAGCAGCTTGGCGGCGGGAGGGCCTTATGGGGAGCTGTTTTTT
CASSLAAGGPYGELFF
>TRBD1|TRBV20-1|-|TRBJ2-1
TGCAGTGCGGGTGACAGGGTTAAATACAATGAGCAGTTCTTC
CSAGDRVKYNEQFF
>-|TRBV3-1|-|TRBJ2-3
TGTGCCAGCAGCCAAGGGGAGCCAGATACGCAGTATTTT
CASSQGEPDTQYF
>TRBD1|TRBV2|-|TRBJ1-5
TGTGCCAGCAGTGGATCGACAGGGGTCAATCAGCCCCAGCATTTT
CASSGSTGVNQPQHF
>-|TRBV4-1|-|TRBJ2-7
TGCGCCAGCAGCCAAATCGCGGCCATAAACGAGCAGTACTTC
CASSQIAAINEQYF
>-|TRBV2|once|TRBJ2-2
TGTGCCATCCAGGCGGCGACCGGGGAGCTGTTTTTT
CAIQAATGELFF
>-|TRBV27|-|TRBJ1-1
TGTGCCAGCAGTTGGAGGAGGCGGACTGAAGCTTTCTTT
CASSWRRRTEAFF
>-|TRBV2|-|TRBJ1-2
TGTGCCAGCAAGAGGACAGTAGCTAACTATGGCTACACCTTC
CASKRTVANYGYTF
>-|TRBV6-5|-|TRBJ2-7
TGTGCCAGCAGTACAGGGGACCGGGGGGCCTACGAGCAGTACTTC
CASSTGDRGAYEQYF
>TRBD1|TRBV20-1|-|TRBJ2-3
TGCAGTGCTAACCCCACAGGGGACACAGATACGCAGTATTTT
CSANPTGDTDTQYF
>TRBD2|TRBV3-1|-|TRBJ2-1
TGTGCCAGCAGCCAAGGGGGACTAGCTTCCAATGAGCAGTTCTTC
CASSQGGLASNEQFF
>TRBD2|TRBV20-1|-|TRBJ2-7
TGCAGTGCTAGAACTAGCGGGAGGATGAACGAGCAGTACTTC
CSARTSGRMNEQYF